The T cell receptor beta chain under discussion was sequenced for a study of human T cells and chemical hapten exposure. Time point in this sample: pre-sensitization, week 0. The treatment is: therapeutic diphenylcyclopropenone sensitization with weekly scalp DPC. A single record per CDR3 protein comes from TCRdb applying MiXCR to the RACE reads. The sample has around 300,000 distinct CDR3 sequences; roughly 7.4% are singletons. In its sample, this clonotype was seen many times. Its target is unknown. Study-wide points: No shift was seen in TCRs above 1 in 1000 frequency with DPC sensitization.

Germline CDR1 LGHNA, CDR2 YSLEER. The CDR3 length is 15 residues. V was cut by 3 bases and J by 1 base, with 10 bases left in between. This specimen consisted of whole blood, obtained in connection with sensitization to the hapten diphenylcyclopropenone (DPC). This receptor was taken from a young man with alopecia areata. Some clones in this sample may be carry-over from other donors' samples. This sequence joins TRBV4-3 and TRBJ1-3; TRBD1 is a possible D gene (6 bases). The CDR3: CASSQGTPSGNTIYF. CDR3 sequence (DNA): TGCGCCAGCAGCCAGGGGACACCATCTGGAAACACCATATATTTT.